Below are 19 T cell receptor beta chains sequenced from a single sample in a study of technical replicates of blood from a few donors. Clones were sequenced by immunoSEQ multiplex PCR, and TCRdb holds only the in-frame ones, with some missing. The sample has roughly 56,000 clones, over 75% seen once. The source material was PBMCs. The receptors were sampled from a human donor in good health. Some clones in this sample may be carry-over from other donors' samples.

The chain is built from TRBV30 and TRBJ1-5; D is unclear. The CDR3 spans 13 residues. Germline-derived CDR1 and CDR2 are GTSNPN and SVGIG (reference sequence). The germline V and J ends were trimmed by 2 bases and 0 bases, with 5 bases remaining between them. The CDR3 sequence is CAWSRDSNQPQHF. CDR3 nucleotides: TGTGCCTGGAGTAGAGATAGCAATCAGCCCCAGCATTTT.

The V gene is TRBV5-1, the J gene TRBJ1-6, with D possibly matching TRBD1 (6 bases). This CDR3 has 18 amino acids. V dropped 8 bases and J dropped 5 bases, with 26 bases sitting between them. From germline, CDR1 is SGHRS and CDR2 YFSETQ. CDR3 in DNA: TGCGCCAGTCCTAAGAGGGGGAGTTTTATCGACGATAATTCACCCCTCCACTTT. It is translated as CASPKRGSFIDDNSPLHF.

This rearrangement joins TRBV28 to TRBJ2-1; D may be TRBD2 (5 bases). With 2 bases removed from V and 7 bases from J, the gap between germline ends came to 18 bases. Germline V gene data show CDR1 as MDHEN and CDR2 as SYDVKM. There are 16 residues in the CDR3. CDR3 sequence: CASSLPTGKSGNEQFF. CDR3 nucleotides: TGTGCCAGCAGTTTACCGACGGGGAAATCGGGTAATGAGCAGTTCTTC.

CDR3 loop: CASILEFSGANVLTF. The CDR3 region has the DNA TGTGCCAGCATCCTAGAATTTTCCGGGGCCAACGTCCTGACTTTC. The rearrangement uses TRBV21-1 and TRBJ2-6; no DNA check was done on the table's D call, TRBD2. TRBV21-1 is marked as a pseudogene. The CDR3 covers 15 residues.

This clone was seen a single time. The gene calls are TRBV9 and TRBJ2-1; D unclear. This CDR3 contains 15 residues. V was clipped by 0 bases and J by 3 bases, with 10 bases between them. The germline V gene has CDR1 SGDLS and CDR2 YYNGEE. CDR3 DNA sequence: TGTGCCAGCAGCGTAGCTGTGGGCTACTACAATGAGCAGTTCTTC. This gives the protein CASSVAVGYYNEQFF.

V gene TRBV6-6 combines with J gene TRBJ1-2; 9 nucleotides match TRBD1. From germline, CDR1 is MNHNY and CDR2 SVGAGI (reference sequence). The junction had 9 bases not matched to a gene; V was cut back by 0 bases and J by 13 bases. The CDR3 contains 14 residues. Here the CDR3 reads CASSYSDRGGGTTF. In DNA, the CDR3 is TGTGCCAGCAGTTACTCGGACAGGGGAGGGGGTACCACCTTC.

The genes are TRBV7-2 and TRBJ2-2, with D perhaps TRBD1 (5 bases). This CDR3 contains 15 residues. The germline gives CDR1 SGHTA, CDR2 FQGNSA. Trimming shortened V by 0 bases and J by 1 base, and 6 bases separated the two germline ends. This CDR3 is CASSLAGVNTGELFF. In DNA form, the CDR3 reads TGTGCCAGCAGCTTAGCAGGGGTGAACACCGGGGAGCTGTTTTTT.

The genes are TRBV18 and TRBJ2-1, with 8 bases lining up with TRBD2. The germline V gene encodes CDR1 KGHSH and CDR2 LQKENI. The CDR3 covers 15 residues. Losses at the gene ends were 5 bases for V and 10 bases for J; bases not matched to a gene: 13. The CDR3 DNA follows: TGTGCCAGCTCAAGGGGATTAGCGGGGATTGAGGAGCAGTTCTTC. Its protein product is CASSRGLAGIEEQFF.

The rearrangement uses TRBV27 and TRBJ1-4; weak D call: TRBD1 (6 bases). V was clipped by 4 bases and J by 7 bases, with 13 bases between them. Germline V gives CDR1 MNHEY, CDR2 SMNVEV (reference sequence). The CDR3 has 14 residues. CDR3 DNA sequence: TGTGCCAGCAGTTACCAGGGGAGTGGTGAAAAACTGTTTTTT. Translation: CASSYQGSGEKLFF.

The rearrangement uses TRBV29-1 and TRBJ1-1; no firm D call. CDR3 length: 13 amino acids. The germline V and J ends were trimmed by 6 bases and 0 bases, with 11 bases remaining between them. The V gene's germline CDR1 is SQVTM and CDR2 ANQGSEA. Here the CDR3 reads CSVDRTVNTEAFF. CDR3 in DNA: TGCAGCGTGGACCGGACTGTGAACACTGAAGCTTTCTTT.

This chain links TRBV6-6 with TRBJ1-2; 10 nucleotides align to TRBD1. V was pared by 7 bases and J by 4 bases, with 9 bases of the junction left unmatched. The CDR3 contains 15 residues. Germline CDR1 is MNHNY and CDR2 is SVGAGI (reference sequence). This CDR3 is CASKDAGQGGYGYTF. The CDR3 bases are TGTGCCAGCAAAGACGCAGGACAGGGGGGCTATGGCTACACCTTC.

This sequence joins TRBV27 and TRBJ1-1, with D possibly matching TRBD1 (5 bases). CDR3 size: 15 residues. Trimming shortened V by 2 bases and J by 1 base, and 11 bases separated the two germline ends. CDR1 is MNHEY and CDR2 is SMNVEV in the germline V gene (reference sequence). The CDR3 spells CASSLISTGNTEAFF. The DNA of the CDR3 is TGTGCCAGCAGTTTAATCTCCACAGGGAACACTGAAGCTTTCTTT.

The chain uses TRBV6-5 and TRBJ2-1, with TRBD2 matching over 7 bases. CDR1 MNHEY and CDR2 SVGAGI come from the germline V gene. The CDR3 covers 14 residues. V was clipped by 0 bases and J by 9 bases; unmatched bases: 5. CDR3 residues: CASSYSGGWGEQFF. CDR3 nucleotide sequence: TGTGCCAGCAGTTACTCGGGGGGGTGGGGTGAGCAGTTCTTC.

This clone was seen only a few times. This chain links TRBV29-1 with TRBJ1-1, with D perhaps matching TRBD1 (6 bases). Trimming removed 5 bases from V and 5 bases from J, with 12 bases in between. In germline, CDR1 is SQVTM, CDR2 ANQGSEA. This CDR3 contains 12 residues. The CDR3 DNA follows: TGCAGCGTTTCACAGGGTAGGACTGAAGCTTTCTTT. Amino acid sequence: CSVSQGRTEAFF.

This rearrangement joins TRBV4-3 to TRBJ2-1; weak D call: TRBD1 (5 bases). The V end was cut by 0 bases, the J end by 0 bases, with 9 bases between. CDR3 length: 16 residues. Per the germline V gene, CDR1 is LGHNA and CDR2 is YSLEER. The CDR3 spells CASSQDRGFSYNEQFF. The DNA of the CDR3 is TGCGCCAGCAGCCAAGATAGGGGTTTCTCCTACAATGAGCAGTTCTTC.

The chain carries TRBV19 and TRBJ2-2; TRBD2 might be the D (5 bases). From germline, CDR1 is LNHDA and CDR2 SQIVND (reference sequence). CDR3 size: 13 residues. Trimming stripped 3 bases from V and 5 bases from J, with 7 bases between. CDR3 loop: CASSIPGTGELFF. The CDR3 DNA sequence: TGTGCCAGTAGTATCCCGGGGACCGGGGAGCTGTTTTTT.

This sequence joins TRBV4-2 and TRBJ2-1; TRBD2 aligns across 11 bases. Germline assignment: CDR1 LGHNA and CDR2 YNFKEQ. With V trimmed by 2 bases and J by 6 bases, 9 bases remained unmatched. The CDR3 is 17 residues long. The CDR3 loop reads CASSQYSGLAAANEQFF. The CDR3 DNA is TGTGCCAGCAGCCAATACTCGGGACTAGCGGCTGCCAATGAGCAGTTCTTC.

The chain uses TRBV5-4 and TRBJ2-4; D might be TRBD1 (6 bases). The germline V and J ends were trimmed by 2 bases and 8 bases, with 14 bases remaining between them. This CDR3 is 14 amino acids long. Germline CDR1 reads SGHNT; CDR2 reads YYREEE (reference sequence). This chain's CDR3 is CASSFETGRDIQYF. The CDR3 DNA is TGTGCCAGCAGCTTTGAGACAGGTCGGGACATTCAGTACTTC.

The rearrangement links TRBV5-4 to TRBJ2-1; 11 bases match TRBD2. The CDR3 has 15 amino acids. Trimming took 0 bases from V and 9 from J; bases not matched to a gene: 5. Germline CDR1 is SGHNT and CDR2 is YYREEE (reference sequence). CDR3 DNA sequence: TGTGCCAGCAGCTTGGTACTAGCGGGGGTTGCTGAGCAGTTCTTC. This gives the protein CASSLVLAGVAEQFF.